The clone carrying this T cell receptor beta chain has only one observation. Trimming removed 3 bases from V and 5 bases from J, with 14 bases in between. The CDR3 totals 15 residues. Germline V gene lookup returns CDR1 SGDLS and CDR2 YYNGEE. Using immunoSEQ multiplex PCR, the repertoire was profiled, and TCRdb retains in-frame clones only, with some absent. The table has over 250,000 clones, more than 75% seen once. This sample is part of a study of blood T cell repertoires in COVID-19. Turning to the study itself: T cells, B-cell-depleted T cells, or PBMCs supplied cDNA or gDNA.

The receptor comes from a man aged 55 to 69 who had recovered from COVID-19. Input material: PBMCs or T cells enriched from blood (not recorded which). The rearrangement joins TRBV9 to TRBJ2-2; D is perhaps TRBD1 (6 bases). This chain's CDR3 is CASSGQVTLTGELFF. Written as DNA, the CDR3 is TGTGCCAGCAGCGGACAGGTCACCCTGACCGGGGAGCTGTTTTTT.